This TCR beta chain was retrieved from a study of shared clonotypes between healthy human individuals. TCRdb's copy holds only in-frame clones and misses some; the assay was immunoSEQ multiplex PCR. The sample records 660,000 or so clones, 95% to 97% being singletons. Germline CDR1 is PRHDT and CDR2 is FYEKMQ (reference sequence). V was shortened by 1 base and J by 1 base, with 8 bases between the two germline ends. The CDR3 extends over 14 amino acids. CD8 cells classed as naive were CD45RO-negative and positively selected for CCR7, excluding terminally differentiated effector memory CD45RA+ cells. The sequence derives from a woman between 25 and 40 years old in good health. The chain employs TRBV13 and TRBJ2-7; D gene ambiguous. Sequenced material: naive CD8+ T cells sorted from blood. The DNA for the CDR3 is TGTGCCAGCAGCTTAGATCCCCAGTCCTACGAGCAGTACTTC. Amino acids: CASSLDPQSYEQYF.